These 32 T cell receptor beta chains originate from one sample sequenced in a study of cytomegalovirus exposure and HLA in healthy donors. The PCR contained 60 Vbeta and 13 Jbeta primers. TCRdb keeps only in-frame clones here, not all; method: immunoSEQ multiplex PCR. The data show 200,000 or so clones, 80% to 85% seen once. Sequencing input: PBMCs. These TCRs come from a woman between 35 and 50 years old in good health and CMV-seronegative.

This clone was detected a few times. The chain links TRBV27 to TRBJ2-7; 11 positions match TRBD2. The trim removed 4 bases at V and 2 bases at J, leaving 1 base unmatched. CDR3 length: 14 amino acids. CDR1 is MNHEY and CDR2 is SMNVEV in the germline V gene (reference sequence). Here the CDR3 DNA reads TGTGCCAGCAGTTATAGCGGGAGGGCCTACGAGCAGTACTTC. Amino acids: CASSYSGRAYEQYF.

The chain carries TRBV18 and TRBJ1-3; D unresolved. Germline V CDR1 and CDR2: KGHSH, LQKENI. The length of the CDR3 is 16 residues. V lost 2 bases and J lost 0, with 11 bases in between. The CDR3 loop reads CASSPGVPSSGNTIYF. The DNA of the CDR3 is TGTGCCAGCTCACCAGGAGTTCCGAGCTCTGGAAACACCATATATTTT. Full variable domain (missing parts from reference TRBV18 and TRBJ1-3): NAGVMQNPRHLVRRRGQEARLRCSPMKGHSHVYWYRQLPEEGLKFMVYLQKENIIDESGMPKERFSAEFPKEGPSILRIQQVVRGDSAAYFCASSPGVPSSGNTIYFGEGSWLTVV.

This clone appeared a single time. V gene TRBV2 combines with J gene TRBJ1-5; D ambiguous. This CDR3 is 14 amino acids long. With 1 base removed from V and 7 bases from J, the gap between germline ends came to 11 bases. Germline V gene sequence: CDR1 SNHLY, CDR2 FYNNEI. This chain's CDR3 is CASSEVGREQPQHF. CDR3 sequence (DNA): TGTGCCAGCAGTGAAGTCGGTAGGGAGCAGCCCCAGCATTTT.

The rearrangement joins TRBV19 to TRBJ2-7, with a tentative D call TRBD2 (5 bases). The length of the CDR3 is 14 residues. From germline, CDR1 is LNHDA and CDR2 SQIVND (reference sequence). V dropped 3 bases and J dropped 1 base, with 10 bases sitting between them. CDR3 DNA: TGTGCCAGTAGTATCTCTAGCTGGTCCTACGAGCAGTACTTC. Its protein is CASSISSWSYEQYF.

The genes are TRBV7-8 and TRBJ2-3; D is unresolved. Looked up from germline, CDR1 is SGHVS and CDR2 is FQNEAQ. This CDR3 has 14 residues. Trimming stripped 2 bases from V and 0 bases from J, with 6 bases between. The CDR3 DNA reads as TGTGCCAGCAGCTTAACGAGGAGCACAGATACGCAGTATTTT. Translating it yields CASSLTRSTDTQYF. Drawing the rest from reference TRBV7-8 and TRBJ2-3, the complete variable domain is GAGVSQSPRYKVAKRGQDVALRCDPISGHVSLFWYQQALGQGPEFLTYFQNEAQLDKSGLPSDRFFAERPEGSVSTLKIQRTQQEDSAVYLCASSLTRSTDTQYFGPGTRLTVL.

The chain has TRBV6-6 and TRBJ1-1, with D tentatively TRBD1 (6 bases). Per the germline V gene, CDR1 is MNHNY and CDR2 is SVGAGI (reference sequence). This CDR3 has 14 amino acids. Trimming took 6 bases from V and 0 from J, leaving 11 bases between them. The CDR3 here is CASRVTGLNTEAFF. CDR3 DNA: TGTGCCAGCAGAGTAACAGGGTTGAACACTGAAGCTTTCTTT.

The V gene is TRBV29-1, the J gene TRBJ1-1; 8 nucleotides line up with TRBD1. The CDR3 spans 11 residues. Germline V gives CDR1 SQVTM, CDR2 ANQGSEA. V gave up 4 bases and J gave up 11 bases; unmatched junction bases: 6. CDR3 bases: TGCAGCGTTGTGGTAACAGGGGGGGCTTTCTTT. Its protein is CSVVVTGGAFF.

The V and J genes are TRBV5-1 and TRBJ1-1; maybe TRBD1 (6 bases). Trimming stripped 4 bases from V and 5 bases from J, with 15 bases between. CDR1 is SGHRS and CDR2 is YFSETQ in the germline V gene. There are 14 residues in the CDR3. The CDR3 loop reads CASSRTPTGTEAFF. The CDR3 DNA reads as TGCGCCAGCAGCCGGACCCCTACAGGGACTGAAGCTTTCTTT.

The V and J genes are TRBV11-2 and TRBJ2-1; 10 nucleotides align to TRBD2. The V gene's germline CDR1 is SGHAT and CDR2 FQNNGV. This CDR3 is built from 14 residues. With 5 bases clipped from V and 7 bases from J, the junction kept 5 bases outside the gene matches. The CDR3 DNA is TGTGCCAGCAGCGCCGGGACTAGCGTTAATGAGCAGTTCTTC. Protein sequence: CASSAGTSVNEQFF. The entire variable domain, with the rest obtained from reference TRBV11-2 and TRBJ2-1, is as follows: EAGVAQSPRYKIIEKRQSVAFWCNPISGHATLYWYQQILGQGPKLLIQFQNNGVVDDSQLPKDRFSAERLKGVDSTLKIQPAKLEDSAVYLCASSAGTSVNEQFFGPGTRLTVL.

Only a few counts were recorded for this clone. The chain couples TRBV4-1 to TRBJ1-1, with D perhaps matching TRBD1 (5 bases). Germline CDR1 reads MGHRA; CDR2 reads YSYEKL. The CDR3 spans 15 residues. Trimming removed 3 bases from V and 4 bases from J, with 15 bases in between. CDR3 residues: CASSHQGSGGTEAFF. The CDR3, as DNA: TGCGCCAGCAGCCACCAGGGATCGGGAGGCACTGAAGCTTTCTTT.

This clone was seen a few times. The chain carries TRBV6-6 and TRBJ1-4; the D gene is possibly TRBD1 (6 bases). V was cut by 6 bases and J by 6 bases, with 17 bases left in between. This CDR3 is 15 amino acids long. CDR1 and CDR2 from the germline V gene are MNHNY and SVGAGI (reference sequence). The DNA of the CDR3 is TGTGCCAGCAGGCCAGCCGGGACAAGCTATGAAAAACTGTTTTTT. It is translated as CASRPAGTSYEKLFF.

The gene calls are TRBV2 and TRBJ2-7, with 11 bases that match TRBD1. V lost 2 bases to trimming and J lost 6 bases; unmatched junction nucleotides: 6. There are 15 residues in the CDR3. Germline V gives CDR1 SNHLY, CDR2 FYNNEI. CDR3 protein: CASSETWTGGTEQYF. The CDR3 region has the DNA TGTGCCAGCAGTGAAACCTGGACAGGGGGCACCGAGCAGTACTTC.

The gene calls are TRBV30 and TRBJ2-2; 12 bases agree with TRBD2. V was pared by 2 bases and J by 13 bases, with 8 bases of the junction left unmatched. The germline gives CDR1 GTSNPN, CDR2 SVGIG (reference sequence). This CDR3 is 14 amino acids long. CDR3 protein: CAWSSGLAGGRLFF. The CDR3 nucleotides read TGTGCCTGGAGTTCGGGACTAGCGGGTGGGAGGCTGTTTTTT.

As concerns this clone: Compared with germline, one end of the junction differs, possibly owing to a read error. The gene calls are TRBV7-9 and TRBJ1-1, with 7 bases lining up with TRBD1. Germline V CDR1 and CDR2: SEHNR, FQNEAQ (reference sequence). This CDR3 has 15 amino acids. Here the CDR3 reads CASILASTGVTEAFF. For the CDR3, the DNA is TGTGCCAGCATCTTAGCTTCTACAGGGGTTACTGAAGCTTTCTTT.

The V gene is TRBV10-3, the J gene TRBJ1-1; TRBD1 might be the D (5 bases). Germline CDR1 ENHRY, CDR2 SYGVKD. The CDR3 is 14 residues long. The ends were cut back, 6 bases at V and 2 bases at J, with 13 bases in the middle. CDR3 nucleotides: TGTGCCATCAGCCACGGGACTAAAAACACTGAAGCTTTCTTT. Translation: CAISHGTKNTEAFF.

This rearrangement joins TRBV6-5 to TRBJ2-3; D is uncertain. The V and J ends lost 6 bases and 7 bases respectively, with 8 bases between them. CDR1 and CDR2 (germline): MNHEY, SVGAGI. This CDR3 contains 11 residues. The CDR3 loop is CASRNANTQYF. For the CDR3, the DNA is TGTGCCAGCAGAAACGCGAATACGCAGTATTTT.

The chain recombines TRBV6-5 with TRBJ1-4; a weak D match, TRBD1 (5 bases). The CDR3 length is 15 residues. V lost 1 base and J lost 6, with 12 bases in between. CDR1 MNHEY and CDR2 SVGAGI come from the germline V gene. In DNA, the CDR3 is TGTGCCAGCAGTTACTTAAGCGGGGGGTATGAAAAACTGTTTTTT. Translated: CASSYLSGGYEKLFF.

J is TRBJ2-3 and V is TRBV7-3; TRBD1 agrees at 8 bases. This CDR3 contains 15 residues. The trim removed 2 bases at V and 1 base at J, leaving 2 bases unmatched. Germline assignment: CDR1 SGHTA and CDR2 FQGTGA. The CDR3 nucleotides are TGTGCCAGCAGCTTAGCGACAGGGGGCACAGATACGCAGTATTTT. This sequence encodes CASSLATGGTDTQYF.

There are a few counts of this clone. The CDR3 region has the DNA TGTGCCAGCAGCTTCCAGTCAGGGGCTGAGTACGAGCAGTACTTC. Translating gives CASSFQSGAEYEQYF. The rearrangement joins TRBV7-2 to TRBJ2-7; a possible D gene is TRBD1 (6 bases). The germline CDR1 and CDR2 sequences are SGHTA and FQGNSA. V was trimmed by 3 bases and J by 4 bases, leaving 16 bases between them. The CDR3 length is 15 residues.

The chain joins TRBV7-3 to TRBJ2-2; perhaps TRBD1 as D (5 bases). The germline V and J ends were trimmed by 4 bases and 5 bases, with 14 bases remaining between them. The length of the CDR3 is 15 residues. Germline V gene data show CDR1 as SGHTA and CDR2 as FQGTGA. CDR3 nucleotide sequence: TGTGCCAGCAGCTCACAGGTGGTTGGGACCGGGGAGCTGTTTTTT. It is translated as CASSSQVVGTGELFF.

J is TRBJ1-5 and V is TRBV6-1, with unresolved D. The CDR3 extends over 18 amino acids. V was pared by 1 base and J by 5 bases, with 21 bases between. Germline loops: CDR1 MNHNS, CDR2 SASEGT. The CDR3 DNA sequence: TGTGCCAGCAGTGAAGGGTATCGGGGAAGAGCTAAAGATCAGCCCCAGCATTTT. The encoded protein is CASSEGYRGRAKDQPQHF.

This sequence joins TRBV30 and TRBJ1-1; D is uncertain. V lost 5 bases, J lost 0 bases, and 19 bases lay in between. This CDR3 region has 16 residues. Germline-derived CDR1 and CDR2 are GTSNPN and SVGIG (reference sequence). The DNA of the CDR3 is TGTGCCTGGCAAACGGGTCCCACCACCATGAACACTGAAGCTTTCTTT. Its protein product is CAWQTGPTTMNTEAFF.

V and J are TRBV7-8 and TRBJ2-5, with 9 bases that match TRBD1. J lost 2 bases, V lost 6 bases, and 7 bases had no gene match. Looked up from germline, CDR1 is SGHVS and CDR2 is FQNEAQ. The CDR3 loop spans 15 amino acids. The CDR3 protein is CASRSGTGRQETQYF. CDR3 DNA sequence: TGTGCCAGCAGATCCGGGACAGGGAGGCAAGAGACCCAGTACTTC.

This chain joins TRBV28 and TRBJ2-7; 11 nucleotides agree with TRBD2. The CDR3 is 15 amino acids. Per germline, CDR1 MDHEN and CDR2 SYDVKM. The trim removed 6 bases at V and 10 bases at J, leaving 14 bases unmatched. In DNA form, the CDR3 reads TGTGCCAGCAGATTACTAGCGGGAGATGGAGCAGACCAGTACTTC. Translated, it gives CASRLLAGDGADQYF. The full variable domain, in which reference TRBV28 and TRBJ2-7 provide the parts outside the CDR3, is DVKVTQSSRYLVKRTGEKVFLECVQDMDHENMFWYRQDPGLGLRLIYFSYDVKMKEKGDIPEGYSVSREKKERFSLILESASTNQTSMYLCASRLLAGDGADQYFGPGTRLTVT.

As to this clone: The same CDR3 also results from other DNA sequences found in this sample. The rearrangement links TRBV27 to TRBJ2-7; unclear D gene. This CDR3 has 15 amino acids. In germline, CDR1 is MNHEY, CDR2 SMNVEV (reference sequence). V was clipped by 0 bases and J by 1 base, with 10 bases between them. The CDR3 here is CASSLSAGWSYEQYF. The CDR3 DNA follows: TGTGCCAGCAGTTTATCGGCTGGTTGGTCCTACGAGCAGTACTTC.

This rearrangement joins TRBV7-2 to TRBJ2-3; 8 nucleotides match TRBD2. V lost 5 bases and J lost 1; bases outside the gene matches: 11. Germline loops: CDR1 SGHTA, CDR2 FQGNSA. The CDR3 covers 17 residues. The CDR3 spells CASSRTSRWGGTDTQYF. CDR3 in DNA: TGTGCCAGCAGCCGGACTAGCAGGTGGGGCGGCACAGATACGCAGTATTTT.

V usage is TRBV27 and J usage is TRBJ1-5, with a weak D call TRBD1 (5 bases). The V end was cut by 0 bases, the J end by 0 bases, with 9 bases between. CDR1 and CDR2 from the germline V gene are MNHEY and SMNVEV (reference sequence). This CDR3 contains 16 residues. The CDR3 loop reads CASSLSAGLSNQPQHF. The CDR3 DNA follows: TGTGCCAGCAGTTTATCAGCAGGGCTTAGCAATCAGCCCCAGCATTTT.

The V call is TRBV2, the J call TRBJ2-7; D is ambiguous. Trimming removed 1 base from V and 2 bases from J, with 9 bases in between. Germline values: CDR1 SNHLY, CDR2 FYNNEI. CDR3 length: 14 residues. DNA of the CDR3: TGTGCCAGCAGTGAAGGGCCTTTTACCTACGAGCAGTACTTC. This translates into CASSEGPFTYEQYF.

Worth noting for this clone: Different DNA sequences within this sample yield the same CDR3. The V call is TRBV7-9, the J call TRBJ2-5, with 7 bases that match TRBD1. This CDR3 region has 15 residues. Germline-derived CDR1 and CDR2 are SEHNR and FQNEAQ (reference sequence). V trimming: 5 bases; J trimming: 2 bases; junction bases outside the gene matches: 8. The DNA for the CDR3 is TGTGCCAGCAGCCTAGGGTCAGGGGGACAAGAGACCCAGTACTTC. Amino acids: CASSLGSGGQETQYF.

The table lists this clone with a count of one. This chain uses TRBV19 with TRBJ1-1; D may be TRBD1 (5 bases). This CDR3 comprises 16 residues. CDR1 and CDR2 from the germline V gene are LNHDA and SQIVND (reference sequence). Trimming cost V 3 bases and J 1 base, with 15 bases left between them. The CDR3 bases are TGTGCCAGTAGTATGGGGCAGGGAATATGGAACACTGAAGCTTTCTTT. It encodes CASSMGQGIWNTEAFF.

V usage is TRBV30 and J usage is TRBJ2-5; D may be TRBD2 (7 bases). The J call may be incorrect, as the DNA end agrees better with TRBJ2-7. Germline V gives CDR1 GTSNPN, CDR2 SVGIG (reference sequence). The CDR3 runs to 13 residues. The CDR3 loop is CAWNGQRGYEQYF. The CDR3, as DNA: TGTGCCTGGAATGGACAGCGGGGCTACGAGCAGTACTTC.

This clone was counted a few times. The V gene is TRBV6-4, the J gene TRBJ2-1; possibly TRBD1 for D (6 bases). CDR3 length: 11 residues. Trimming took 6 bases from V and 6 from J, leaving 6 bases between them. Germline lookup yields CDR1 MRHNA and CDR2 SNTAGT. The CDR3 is CASRTGNEQFF. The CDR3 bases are TGTGCCAGCAGGACAGGCAATGAGCAGTTCTTC.